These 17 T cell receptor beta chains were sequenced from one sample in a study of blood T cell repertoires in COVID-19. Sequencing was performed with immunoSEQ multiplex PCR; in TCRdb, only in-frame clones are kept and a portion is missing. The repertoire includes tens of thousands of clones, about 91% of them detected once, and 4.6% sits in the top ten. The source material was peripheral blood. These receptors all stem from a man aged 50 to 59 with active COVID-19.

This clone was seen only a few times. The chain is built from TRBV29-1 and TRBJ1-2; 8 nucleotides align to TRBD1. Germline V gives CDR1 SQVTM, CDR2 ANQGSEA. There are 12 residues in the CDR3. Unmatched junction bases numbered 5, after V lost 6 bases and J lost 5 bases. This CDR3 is CSVGQGRYGYTF. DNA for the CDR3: TGCAGCGTAGGACAGGGCCGGTATGGCTACACCTTC.

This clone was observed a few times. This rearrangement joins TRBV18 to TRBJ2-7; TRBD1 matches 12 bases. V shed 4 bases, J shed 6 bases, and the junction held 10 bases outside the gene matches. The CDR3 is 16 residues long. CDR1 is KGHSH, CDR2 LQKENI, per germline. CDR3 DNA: TGTGCCAGCTCACAAAGACCGGGACAGGGGGCCGCCGAGCAGTACTTC. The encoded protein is CASSQRPGQGAAEQYF.

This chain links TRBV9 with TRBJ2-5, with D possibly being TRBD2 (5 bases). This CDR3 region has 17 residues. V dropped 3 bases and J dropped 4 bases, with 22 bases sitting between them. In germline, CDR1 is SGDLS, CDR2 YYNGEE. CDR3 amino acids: CASSASSSNGVGETQYF. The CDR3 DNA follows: TGTGCCAGCAGCGCCTCCTCCTCGAACGGGGTAGGAGAGACCCAGTACTTC.

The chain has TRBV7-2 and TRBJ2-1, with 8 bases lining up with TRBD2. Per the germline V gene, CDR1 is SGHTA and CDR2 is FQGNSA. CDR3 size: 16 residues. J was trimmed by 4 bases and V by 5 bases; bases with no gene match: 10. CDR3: CASSPRRGGAYNEQFF. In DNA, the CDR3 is TGTGCCAGCAGCCCTAGACGGGGGGGGGCTTACAATGAGCAGTTCTTC.

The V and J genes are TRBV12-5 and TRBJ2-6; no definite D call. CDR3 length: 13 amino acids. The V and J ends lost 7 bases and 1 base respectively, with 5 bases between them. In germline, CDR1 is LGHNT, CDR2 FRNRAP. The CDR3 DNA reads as TGTGCTAGTGCCCCATCTGGGGCCAACGTCCTGACTTTC. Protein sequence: CASAPSGANVLTF.

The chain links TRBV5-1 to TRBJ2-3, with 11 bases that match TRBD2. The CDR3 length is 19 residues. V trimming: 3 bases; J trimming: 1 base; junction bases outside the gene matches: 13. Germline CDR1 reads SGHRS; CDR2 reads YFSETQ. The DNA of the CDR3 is TGCGCCAGCAGCTCCACCCGGACTAGCGGGTCCACCCGCACAGATACGCAGTATTTT. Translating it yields CASSSTRTSGSTRTDTQYF.

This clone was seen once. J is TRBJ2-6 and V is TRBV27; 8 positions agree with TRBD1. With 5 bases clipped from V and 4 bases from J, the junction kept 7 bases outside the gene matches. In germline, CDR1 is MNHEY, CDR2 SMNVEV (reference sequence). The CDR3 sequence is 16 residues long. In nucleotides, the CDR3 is TGTGCCAGCAGTCCCGGCAGGGGGCGCGGGGCCAACGTCCTGACTTTC. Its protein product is CASSPGRGRGANVLTF.

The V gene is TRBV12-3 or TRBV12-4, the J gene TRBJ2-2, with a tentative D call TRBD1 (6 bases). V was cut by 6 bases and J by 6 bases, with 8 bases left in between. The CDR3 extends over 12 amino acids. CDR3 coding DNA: TGTGCCAGCAGCCAGGGGTCCGGGGAGCTGTTTTTT. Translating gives CASSQGSGELFF.

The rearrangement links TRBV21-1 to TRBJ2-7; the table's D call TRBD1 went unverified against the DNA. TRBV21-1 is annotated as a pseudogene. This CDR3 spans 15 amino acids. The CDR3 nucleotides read TGTGCCAGCGGTAACCGGGACAAACCTTCCTACGAGCAGTACTTC. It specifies CASGNRDKPSYEQYF.

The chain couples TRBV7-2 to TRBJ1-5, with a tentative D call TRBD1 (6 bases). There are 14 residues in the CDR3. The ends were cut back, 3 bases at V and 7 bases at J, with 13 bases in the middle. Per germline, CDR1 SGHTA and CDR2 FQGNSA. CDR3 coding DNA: TGTGCCAGCAGCTTCCGGGGGGCAGAGCAGCCCCAGCATTTT. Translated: CASSFRGAEQPQHF.

The CDR3 protein is CASSVWGGPGGSGNTIYF. CDR3 DNA sequence: TGTGCCAGCAGCGTCTGGGGAGGTCCGGGGGGCTCTGGAAACACCATATATTTT. This chain joins TRBV7-9 and TRBJ1-3, with D possibly being TRBD1 (5 bases). V was cut by 5 bases and J by 0 bases, with 20 bases left in between. CDR3 size: 18 residues. Looked up from germline, CDR1 is SEHNR and CDR2 is FQNEAQ (reference sequence).

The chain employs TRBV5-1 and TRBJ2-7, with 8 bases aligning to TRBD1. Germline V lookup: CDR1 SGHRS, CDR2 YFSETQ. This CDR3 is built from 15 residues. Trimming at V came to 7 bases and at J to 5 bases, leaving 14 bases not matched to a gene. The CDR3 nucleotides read TGCGCCAGCGCAGGTCGGTTGGACAGGGTCGACGAGCAGTACTTC. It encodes CASAGRLDRVDEQYF. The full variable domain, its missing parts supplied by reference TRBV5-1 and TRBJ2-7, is KAGVTQTPRYLIKTRGQQVTLSCSPISGHRSVSWYQQTPGQGLQFLFEYFSETQRNKGNFPGRFSGRQFSNSRSEMNVSTLELGDSALYLCASAGRLDRVDEQYFGPGTRLTVT.

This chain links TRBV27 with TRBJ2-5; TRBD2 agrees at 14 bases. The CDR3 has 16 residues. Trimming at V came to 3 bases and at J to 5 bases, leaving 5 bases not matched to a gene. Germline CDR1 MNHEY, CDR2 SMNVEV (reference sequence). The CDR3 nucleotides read TGTGCCAGCAGTTTGACTAGCGGGAGGGCCAGGGAGACCCAGTACTTC. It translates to CASSLTSGRARETQYF.

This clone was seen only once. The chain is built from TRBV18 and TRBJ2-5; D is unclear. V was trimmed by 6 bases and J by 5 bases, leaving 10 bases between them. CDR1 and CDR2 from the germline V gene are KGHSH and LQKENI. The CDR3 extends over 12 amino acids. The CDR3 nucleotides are TGTGCCAGCTCTTCCACTTGGGAGACCCAGTACTTC. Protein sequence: CASSSTWETQYF.

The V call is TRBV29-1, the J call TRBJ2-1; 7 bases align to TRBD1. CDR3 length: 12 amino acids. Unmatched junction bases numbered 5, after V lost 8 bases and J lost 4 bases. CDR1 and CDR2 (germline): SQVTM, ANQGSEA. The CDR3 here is CSTRGQYNEQFF. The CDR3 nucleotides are TGCAGCACAAGGGGGCAGTACAATGAGCAGTTCTTC.

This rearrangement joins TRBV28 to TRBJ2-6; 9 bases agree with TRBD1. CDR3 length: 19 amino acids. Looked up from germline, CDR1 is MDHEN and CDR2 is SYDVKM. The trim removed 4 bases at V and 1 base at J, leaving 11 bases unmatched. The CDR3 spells CASSSEGQGLRSGANVLTF. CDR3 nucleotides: TGTGCCAGCAGTTCAGAAGGACAGGGGCTACGTTCTGGGGCCAACGTCCTGACTTTC.

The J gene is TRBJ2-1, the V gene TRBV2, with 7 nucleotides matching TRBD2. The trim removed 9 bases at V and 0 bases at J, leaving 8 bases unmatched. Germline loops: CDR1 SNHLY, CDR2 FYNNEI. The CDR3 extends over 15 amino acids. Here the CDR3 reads CARTVGGSSYNEQFF. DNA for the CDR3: TGTGCCAGAACTGTAGGCGGGAGCTCCTACAATGAGCAGTTCTTC. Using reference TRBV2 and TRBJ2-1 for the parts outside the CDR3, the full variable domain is EPEVTQTPSHQVTQMGQEVILRCVPISNHLYFYWYRQILGQKVEFLVSFYNNEISEKSEIFDDQFSVERPDGSNFTLKIRSTKLEDSAMYFCARTVGGSSYNEQFFGPGTRLTVL.